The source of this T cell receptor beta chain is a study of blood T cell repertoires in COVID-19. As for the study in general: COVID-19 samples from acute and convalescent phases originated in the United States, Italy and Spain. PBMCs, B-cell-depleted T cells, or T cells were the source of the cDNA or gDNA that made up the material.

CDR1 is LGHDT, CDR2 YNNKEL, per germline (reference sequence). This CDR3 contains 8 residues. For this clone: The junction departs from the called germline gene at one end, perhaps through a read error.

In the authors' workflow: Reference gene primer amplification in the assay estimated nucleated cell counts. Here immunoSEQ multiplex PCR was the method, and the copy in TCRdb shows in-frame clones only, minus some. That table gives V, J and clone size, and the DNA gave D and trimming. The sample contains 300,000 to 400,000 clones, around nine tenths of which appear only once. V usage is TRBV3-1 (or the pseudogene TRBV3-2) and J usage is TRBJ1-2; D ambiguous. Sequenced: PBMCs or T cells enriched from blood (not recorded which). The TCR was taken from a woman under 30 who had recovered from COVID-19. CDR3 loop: CASSQLAF. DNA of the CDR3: TGTGCCAGCAGCCAACTTGCCTTC.